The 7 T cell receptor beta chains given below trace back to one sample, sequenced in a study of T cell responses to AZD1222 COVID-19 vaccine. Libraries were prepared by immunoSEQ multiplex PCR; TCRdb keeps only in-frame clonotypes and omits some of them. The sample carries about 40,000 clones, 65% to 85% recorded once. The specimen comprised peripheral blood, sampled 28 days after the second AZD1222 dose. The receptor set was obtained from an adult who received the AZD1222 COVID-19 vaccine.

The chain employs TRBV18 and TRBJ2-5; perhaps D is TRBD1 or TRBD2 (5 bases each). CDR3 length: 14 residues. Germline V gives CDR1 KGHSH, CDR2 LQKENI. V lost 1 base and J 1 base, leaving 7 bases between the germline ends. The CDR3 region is CASSPRGIQETQYF. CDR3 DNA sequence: TGTGCCAGCTCACCACGGGGGATCCAAGAGACCCAGTACTTC.

CDR3 amino acids: CSVDATGHEQYF. Written as DNA, the CDR3 is TGCAGCGTTGACGCGACAGGGCACGAGCAGTACTTC. The chain couples TRBV29-1 to TRBJ2-7; the match to TRBD1 covers 7 bases. The V gene's germline CDR1 is SQVTM and CDR2 ANQGSEA. This CDR3 is built from 12 residues. V was pared by 3 bases and J by 5 bases, with 4 bases of the junction left unmatched.

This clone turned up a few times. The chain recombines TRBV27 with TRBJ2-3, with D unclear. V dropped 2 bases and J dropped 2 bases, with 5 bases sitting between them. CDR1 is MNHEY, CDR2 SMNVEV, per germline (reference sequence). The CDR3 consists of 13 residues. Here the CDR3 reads CASSLGVTDTQYF. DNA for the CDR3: TGTGCCAGCAGTTTAGGTGTCACAGATACGCAGTATTTT.

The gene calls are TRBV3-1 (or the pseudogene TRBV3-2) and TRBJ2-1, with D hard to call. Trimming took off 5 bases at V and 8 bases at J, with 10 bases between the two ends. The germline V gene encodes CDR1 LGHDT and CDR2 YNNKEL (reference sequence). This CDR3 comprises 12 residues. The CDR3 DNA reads TGTGCCAGCAGCAGAATCAGCTATGAGCAGTTCTTC. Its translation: CASSRISYEQFF.

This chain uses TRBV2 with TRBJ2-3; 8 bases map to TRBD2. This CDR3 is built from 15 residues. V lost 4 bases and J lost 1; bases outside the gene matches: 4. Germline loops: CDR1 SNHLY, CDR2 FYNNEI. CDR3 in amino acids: CASSGMTSGTDTQYF. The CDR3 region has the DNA TGTGCCAGCAGTGGAATGACTAGCGGCACAGATACGCAGTATTTT.

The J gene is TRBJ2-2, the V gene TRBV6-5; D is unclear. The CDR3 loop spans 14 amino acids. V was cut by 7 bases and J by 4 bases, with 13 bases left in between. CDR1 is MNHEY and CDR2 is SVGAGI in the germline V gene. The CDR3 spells CASTRVSSTGELFF. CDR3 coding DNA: TGTGCCAGCACGAGAGTGAGCAGCACCGGGGAGCTGTTTTTT.

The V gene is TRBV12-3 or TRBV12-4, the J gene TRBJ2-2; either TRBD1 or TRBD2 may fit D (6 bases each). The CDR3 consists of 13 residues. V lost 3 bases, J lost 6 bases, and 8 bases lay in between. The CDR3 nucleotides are TGTGCCAGCAGTTTGGGGGGCTCCGGGGAGCTGTTTTTT. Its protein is CASSLGGSGELFF.